The present T cell receptor beta chain was sequenced within a study of T-cell memory formation after mild COVID-19. The overall study: TCR clusters were mostly donor specific. Study-level points and caveats: Researchers found some responding clones in pre-infection memory, a sign that cross-reactive memory joined. The SARS-CoV-2 specificity of second-wave clones reaching peak at day 37 remained unverified.

This CDR3 spans 16 amino acids. Trimming took off 2 bases at V and 3 bases at J, with 17 bases between the two ends. Germline V gene lookup returns CDR1 SGHTS and CDR2 YDEGEE. As to this clonotype: Antigen specificity is unknown.

From the 5' RACE reads, TCRdb called clonotypes with MiXCR, one entry per CDR3 protein. This table has fewer than 150,000 distinct CDR3 sequences, 11% to 15% appearing once. The receptor was isolated from an adult woman who had mild COVID-19 (a few samples of this study predate the infection). Cell type and time point are not known. The sequenced sample was PBMCs or a T cell subset sorted from them (not recorded which). The genes are TRBV5-8 and TRBJ1-2; D uncertain. The CDR3 protein is CASSFGSPPVYYGYTF. CDR3 coding DNA: TGTGCCAGCAGCTTTGGTAGTCCCCCTGTTTACTATGGCTACACCTTC.